A selection of T cell receptor beta chains follows, all from one sample in a study of OX40 agonist ivuxolimab in advanced cancers. Libraries were prepared by immunoSEQ multiplex PCR; TCRdb keeps only in-frame clonotypes and omits some of them. The sample yields fewer than 70,000 clones, approximately 91% seen once. The sample consisted of CD4+ or CD8+ T cells sorted from blood, taken in a trial of the OX40 agonist ivuxolimab. The receptors stem from an adult with an advanced solid tumor such as melanoma, head and neck, liver or kidney cancer. CDR3s leave out the opening cysteine and the closing phenylalanine or tryptophan. Fields, in order: J gene, clone size, V gene, CDR3 protein. Rows give clone size only sometimes, using once, few, many, or a class for an expanded clone.

j_gene: TRBJ2-3; abundance: .; v_gene: TRBV29-1; CDR3aa: SVESGRRRSTDTQY
j_gene: TRBJ2-1; abundance: .; v_gene: TRBV9; CDR3aa: ASSILAGGNNEQF
j_gene: TRBJ2-5; abundance: .; v_gene: TRBV5-1; CDR3aa: ASSLEGTTIETQY
j_gene: TRBJ1-1; abundance: once; v_gene: TRBV2; CDR3aa: ASRKEETARTEAF
j_gene: TRBJ2-7; abundance: few; v_gene: TRBV10-1; CDR3aa: ASSEPDSYEQY
j_gene: TRBJ2-2; abundance: .; v_gene: TRBV27; CDR3aa: ASSLFTGVATGELF
j_gene: TRBJ1-4; abundance: .; v_gene: TRBV27; CDR3aa: ASSLIPDRRQRNEKLF
j_gene: TRBJ2-5; abundance: once; v_gene: TRBV4-2; CDR3aa: ASSQDLWRQETQY
j_gene: TRBJ2-7; abundance: .; v_gene: TRBV30; CDR3aa: AWSVGTYQQY
j_gene: TRBJ1-3; abundance: .; v_gene: TRBV7-2; CDR3aa: ASSPDRGIAWGNTIY
j_gene: TRBJ2-4; abundance: .; v_gene: TRBV14; CDR3aa: ASSQQGTKNIQY
j_gene: TRBJ1-2; abundance: .; v_gene: TRBV6-5; CDR3aa: ASSYDGSPRGGYT
j_gene: TRBJ2-1; abundance: .; v_gene: TRBV6-1; CDR3aa: ASSGVSASSVEQF
j_gene: TRBJ1-2; abundance: .; v_gene: TRBV18; CDR3aa: ASSPEGQTHT
j_gene: TRBJ2-2; abundance: .; v_gene: TRBV5-1; CDR3aa: ASRIPNTGELF
j_gene: TRBJ2-5; abundance: .; v_gene: TRBV7-2; CDR3aa: ASSLSGGGRETQY
j_gene: TRBJ2-7; abundance: .; v_gene: TRBV7-2; CDR3aa: ASSLVGVRQY
j_gene: TRBJ1-2; abundance: .; v_gene: TRBV28; CDR3aa: ASYLGPGGYT
j_gene: TRBJ1-1; abundance: .; v_gene: TRBV18; CDR3aa: ASSSLPGGAYTEAF
j_gene: TRBJ1-1; abundance: .; v_gene: TRBV6-1; CDR3aa: ASSGRVNTEAF
j_gene: TRBJ2-1; abundance: .; v_gene: TRBV9; CDR3aa: ASSVRDRSYNEQF
j_gene: TRBJ1-2; abundance: .; v_gene: TRBV5-1; CDR3aa: ASSLVTETTYGYT
j_gene: TRBJ2-3; abundance: .; v_gene: TRBV18; CDR3aa: ASSLDRDTQY
j_gene: TRBJ2-1; abundance: .; v_gene: TRBV2; CDR3aa: ASKFETGSYNEQF
j_gene: TRBJ2-4; abundance: .; v_gene: TRBV21-1; CDR3aa: AAKLGRGRRLSQVKNIQY
j_gene: TRBJ2-7; abundance: .; v_gene: TRBV15; CDR3aa: ATSRGLAASSYEQY
j_gene: TRBJ2-7; abundance: .; v_gene: TRBV11-3; CDR3aa: ASSLTGVGEQY
j_gene: TRBJ1-1; abundance: .; v_gene: TRBV10-1; CDR3aa: ASSGSRAGNTEAF
j_gene: TRBJ2-2; abundance: .; v_gene: TRBV7-3; CDR3aa: ASSLGRNTGELF
j_gene: TRBJ1-4; abundance: .; v_gene: TRBV19; CDR3aa: ASNRGQDNEKLF
j_gene: TRBJ2-2; abundance: .; v_gene: TRBV7-2; CDR3aa: ASSPPSGPNTGELF
j_gene: TRBJ1-2; abundance: .; v_gene: TRBV5-8; CDR3aa: ASSLVFREHT
j_gene: TRBJ2-3; abundance: few; v_gene: TRBV27; CDR3aa: ASSLGGTDTQY
j_gene: TRBJ2-2; abundance: .; v_gene: TRBV7-9; CDR3aa: ASSLAPSWDRVSTGELF
j_gene: TRBJ2-2; abundance: .; v_gene: TRBV4-1; CDR3aa: ASSQPWANTGELF
j_gene: TRBJ2-1; abundance: .; v_gene: TRBV21-1; CDR3aa: LRTGPGEWGEQF
j_gene: TRBJ1-3; abundance: .; v_gene: TRBV19; CDR3aa: ASSIEVLSGNTIY
j_gene: TRBJ2-3; abundance: once; v_gene: TRBV7-2; CDR3aa: ASSLPGADVTDTQY
j_gene: TRBJ2-4; abundance: .; v_gene: TRBV6-5; CDR3aa: ASSWTSSAKNIQY
j_gene: TRBJ1-1; abundance: .; v_gene: TRBV19; CDR3aa: ASRDLTNTEAF
j_gene: TRBJ1-3; abundance: .; v_gene: TRBV5-1; CDR3aa: ASSLQGASSGNTIY
j_gene: TRBJ2-2; abundance: .; v_gene: TRBV5-1; CDR3aa: ASSGSVTSSTGELF
j_gene: TRBJ2-1; abundance: .; v_gene: TRBV14; CDR3aa: ASSQTLAGGGNEQF
j_gene: TRBJ2-5; abundance: once; v_gene: TRBV5-1; CDR3aa: ASSYWGQETQY
j_gene: TRBJ2-5; abundance: .; v_gene: TRBV6-6; CDR3aa: ASRFSGAQETQY
j_gene: TRBJ1-2; abundance: few; v_gene: TRBV6-1; CDR3aa: ATSSRSQGDYGYT
j_gene: TRBJ1-6; abundance: .; v_gene: TRBV5-8; CDR3aa: ASTLSGVLSPLH
j_gene: TRBJ1-2; abundance: .; v_gene: TRBV7-9; CDR3aa: ASSLDEGVNT
j_gene: TRBJ1-2; abundance: .; v_gene: TRBV4-2; CDR3aa: ASSQPAAGKGYGYT
j_gene: TRBJ1-1; abundance: .; v_gene: TRBV4-1; CDR3aa: ASSQGGRGTEAF
j_gene: TRBJ2-7; abundance: .; v_gene: TRBV5-1; CDR3aa: ASSLAGGSSYEQY
j_gene: TRBJ2-7; abundance: .; v_gene: TRBV5-5; CDR3aa: ASSGPGQGYEQY
j_gene: TRBJ1-6; abundance: .; v_gene: TRBV9; CDR3aa: ASSVVRRGAGTNSPLH